A single sample is the source of the 3 T cell receptor beta chains below, sequenced in a study of OX40 agonist ivuxolimab in advanced cancers. TCRdb's table, derived via immunoSEQ multiplex PCR, lists solely in-frame clones and lacks some. The repertoire includes about 33,000 clones, roughly 90% of them detected once, and approximately 4.1% sits in the top ten. Sequencing used CD4+ or CD8+ T cells sorted from blood, obtained in a trial of the OX40 agonist ivuxolimab. The receptors stem from an adult with an advanced solid tumor such as melanoma, head and neck, liver or kidney cancer.

In DNA form, the CDR3 reads TGTGCCAGCAGCTTAGAAAGCGTAGCCCACGAGCAGTACTTC. This translates into CASSLESVAHEQYF. This sequence joins TRBV7-2 and TRBJ2-7; D unclear. There are 14 residues in the CDR3. Germline CDR1 and CDR2: SGHTA and FQGNSA. Trimming stripped 1 base from V and 5 bases from J, with 12 bases between.

In this sample, this clone turned up once. This rearrangement joins TRBV2 to TRBJ2-5; no definite D call. The germline V gene encodes CDR1 SNHLY and CDR2 FYNNEI. The V end was cut by 4 bases, the J end by 2 bases, with 11 bases between. This CDR3 region has 14 residues. The DNA of the CDR3 is TGTGCCAGCAGTGTGAACAGTATACAAGAGACCCAGTACTTC. Encoded protein: CASSVNSIQETQYF.

This clone was seen more than once but under ten times. The chain couples TRBV18 to TRBJ2-1; TRBD2 agrees at 8 bases. J was trimmed by 10 bases and V by 5 bases; bases with no gene match: 7. Germline V CDR1 and CDR2: KGHSH, LQKENI. The CDR3 has 13 residues. In DNA, the CDR3 is TGTGCCAGCTCATCTCGGGAGCGGGGGGAGCAGTTCTTC. Protein sequence: CASSSRERGEQFF.